Detailed here is one T cell receptor (beta chain). Its recognized antigen is unknown. Per-base quality was not reported, and no clone a single base away is much larger than it. V sheds 2 bases and J sheds 5 bases, leaving 11 bases between their ends. From a lookup of the germline V gene, CDR1 and CDR2 are SGHNT and YENEEA. Including the terminal cysteine and phenylalanine, the CDR3 comprises 14 residues. Only the CDR3 DNA is retained, 42 bases long and in frame from the first base. The data were obtained in a study of cytomegalovirus exposure and HLA in healthy donors (dated by TCRdb to 2017 to 2019). With respect to the entire study: An earlier analysis of roughly 630 of the donors reported 250 to 300 Gb of sequence data and about 100 million unique TCR beta sequences from approximately 180 million T cells. In the later analysis, no new phenotypic data were used to find candidate immune exposures; instead, reliance was placed on TCR beta sequences and their occurrence across donors. In a later genetic analysis, genome-wide SNP genotypes for about 65% of the roughly 670 donors were used, and that subset was treated as a discovery cohort. High-throughput TCR immunosequencing, statistical association of individual TCRs with disease status, and machine learning were combined to predict cytomegalovirus infection status. Of the 300 to 450 genotyped donors, 81% were placed in the genetic ancestry cluster associated with self-reported Caucasian donors. A separate validation cohort of some 130 different subjects was used in addition to the roughly 700-subject first cohort. Class I and class II HLA loci were covered by the typing at four-digit resolution. Because of strong linkage in the cohort, a handful of DR-DQ haplotypes were treated as single units for association and clustering. Typing coverage differed by locus: A, B, C, DRB1 and DQB1 were typed in about 620-640 donors, DQA1 in roughly 500, DPA1 in around 610, and DPB1 in about 450. The T cell repertoires of under 750 subjects were profiled by immunosequencing and related to cytomegalovirus serostatus. About 320 gigabases of sequencing data and 70 million to 85 million unique TCR sequences were included in an early release covering about 700 HLA-typed donors. A later analysis re-examined previously published TCR beta repertoires from around 670 donors and added high-resolution HLA genotyping to investigate patterns of TCR occurrence. Every repertoire in the discovery cohort had been generated on one and the same sequencing platform. Donor age, sex, ethnicity and CMV serostatus were compiled together with the repertoire data. The study aimed to test whether signatures of past pathogen exposure could be identified by cataloging public T cell receptors. Among roughly 370 genotyped donors of the cohort, an average of about 240,000 unique TCR beta nucleotide sequences were sequenced per donor, about a sixth of them non-productive. An earlier analysis of around 580 of the donors used high-throughput TCR beta sequencing to judge whether each TCR beta V gene segment behaved as functional or pseudogenic.

The cohort was made up of approximately 670 healthy bone marrow donors. Cohort members were all nominally healthy when sampled, although unrecorded immune exposures were likely present. The donor was CMV seronegative and belonged to the group of under 400 seronegative cohort members. Each donor provided a peripheral blood sample, and peripheral blood mononuclear cells were used for TCR beta sequencing. Genomic DNA was extracted from the blood cell samples with the Qiagen DNeasy Blood Extraction Kit. The library was made by the immunoSEQ multiplex PCR assay. A mixture of 60 forward primers for TCR Vbeta segments and 13 reverse primers for TCR Jbeta segments was used in the multiplex PCR. The CDR3 region of rearranged TCR beta genes was amplified from genomic DNA by a multiplex PCR assay. On the Illumina HiSeq System, the amplified TCR beta libraries were sequenced as 87-base-pair reads. The study's processing was this. Across the roughly 670 repertoires, a later analysis counted roughly 77 million unique TCR beta chains, roughly 11 million of which were shared by at least two donors. Raw reads were error-corrected and collapsed into unique sequences by a nearest-neighbor algorithm in which closely related sequences were merged to remove PCR and sequencing errors. CDR3 sequences were aligned to IMGT reference sequences to assign V, D and J gene segments. For a sequence to be retained, a match of at least six nucleotides was required to both a V gene segment and a J gene segment. A rearrangement was called productive if the CDR3 had no stop codons and remained in frame with V and J, and every other rearrangement was called non-productive. CDR3 was defined by IMGT convention, running from the second conserved V-encoded cysteine to the conserved J-encoded phenylalanine. The earlier analysis of about 570 of the donors excluded any sequence lacking an unambiguous match to a single V gene segment. An earlier analysis of a few hundred of the donors called V segments functional above 56.7% productive rearrangements and segregating when the between-donor standard deviation exceeded 5%. A statistical classification framework was built to diagnose cytomegalovirus status from the catalog of TCR beta chain sequences. A later analysis assigned V and J genes by comparing TCR nucleotide sequences with IMGT/GENE-DB human TR gene sequences. Using the TCRdist pipeline, a later analysis assigned CDR3 sequences along with most-parsimonious VDJ recombination scenarios. A later analysis defined each TCR beta chain by its CDR3 amino acid sequence plus V-gene family, and excluded reads lacking a unique V-gene family. As a way to deal with suspected cross-contamination and a sequencing artifact, a later analysis dropped 592 nucleotide sequences that were highly shared and had low generation probability. In a later analysis, a clonal expansion index for each public chain was calculated from normalized within-repertoire ranks of inferred template counts. In a later analysis, generation probabilities were computed using a VDJ recombination model fitted to out-of-frame rearrangements, and the results were checked against IGoR. In a later analysis, hypergeometric tests were used to score TCR-TCR, TCR-HLA and TCR-CMV co-occurrence, with a repertoire-size bias correction applied to TCR pairs. To estimate false discovery rates, a later analysis permuted the HLA or CMV assignments 20 times. In a later analysis, co-occurring TCRs were grouped with DBSCAN, and TCRdist sequence similarity was added when clustering was performed within HLA-allele-positive subsets. Repertoires with fewer than 30,000 or more than 120,000 public chains, plus five repertoires with anomalous nucleotide sharing, were excluded from co-occurrence clustering. Drawn from immuneACCESS, this table holds only the in-frame rearrangements with V and J called that TCRdb kept. Clones are partly lost; checked studies trace under half to an unresolved V gene and leave the rest unexplained. V, J and clone size are taken as reported in that table, and D and trimming were inferred from the DNA itself. This sample holds about 140,000 clones; approximately 80% were observed only once. Jointly, the top ten make up around 4.1% of the sample.

Paper-wide results and their limitations: A further reported finding was that TCR beta sequences accurately predicted the HLA-A and HLA-B alleles for most subjects in the first cohort. In a later genetic analysis, a missense DCLRE1C variant was associated with V-gene and J-gene trimming of TCR beta chains, and the association was replicated in an independent cohort. In a later analysis, most CMV-associated TCR beta chains were found to appear HLA-restricted, with HLA associations seemingly driven largely by CMV exposure. The 87-base-pair reads could not distinguish some IMGT-functional V segments, including TRBV6-2 and TRBV6-3, so those segments were excluded. When HLA alleles, especially DR and DQ, strongly co-occurred, attributing TCR associations to individual alleles was difficult. A later analysis reported that several top co-occurrence clusters appeared linked to parvovirus B19, influenza, CMV and Epstein-Barr virus. The classifier was reported to diagnose cytomegalovirus status with high specificity and sensitivity in both the original and validation cohorts. Roughly uniform sequencing depth across donors was assumed in presence/absence analyses, although this assumption may not hold. The authors suggested that the approach could potentially be generalized to other disease states and immunological phenotypes. Specific HLA alleles were associated with 16,951 TCR beta sequences at a false discovery rate of 0.05 in a later analysis. Because some donors lacked HLA typing at each locus, the association tests relied only on the typed subset. A few of the identified cytomegalovirus-associated TCR beta chains were confirmed in vitro to be specific for cytomegalovirus antigens. CMV serostatus was the only immune exposure information available for the cohort. A later genetic analysis reported fewer N-insertions in productive TCRs among donors in an Asian-associated ancestry cluster than the roughly 650-donor mean. The sequencing pipeline was judged likely to have produced a cluster of highly shared sequence variants as a technical artifact. The earlier analysis of about 600 of the donors excluded over 15 rarely observed V segments, including chromosome 9 orphons, because counts were too low. An earlier analysis of several hundred of the donors showed that most TCR beta V segments appeared in productive rearrangements either about 87% or about 30% of the time, which broadly matched IMGT annotations. The cohort was sequenced for TCR beta chains only, and without alpha or paired-chain data the features that could be detected were limited. A later analysis found that HLA-associated TCR beta chains were more clonally expanded and had lower generation probabilities than equally common non-associated chains. According to a later analysis, TCR association rates differed among HLA loci, with DRB1 alleles showing the most associated TCRs and HLA-C alleles showing the fewest. The study listed 150 to 200 TCR beta chains as associated with cytomegalovirus. Most TCR sequences were observed very rarely across donors, whereas some public TCRs were present in many individuals. Linkage disequilibrium might explain the correlated functional status among segregating V segments, but an unknown experimental factor could not be ruled out.

The chain links TRBV11-3 with TRBJ2-3; matching of 5 bases hints at TRBD1 as the D gene. The clonotype was recovered from a man aged 35 to 55 in good health and CMV-seronegative. Material for sequencing was PBMCs. The CDR3 loop reads CASSLQGSRDTQYF. The DNA is as follows: TGTGCCAGCAGCTTACAGGGTTCTAGAGATACGCAGTATTTT.